A selection of T cell receptor beta chains follows, all from one sample in a study of T cell responses to AZD1222 COVID-19 vaccine. Sequencing used immunoSEQ multiplex PCR; TCRdb keeps in-frame clones, though not all of them. Of 95,000 to 100,000 clones in the sample, roughly 86% are singletons; the top ten hold around 1.5%. Sequenced material: peripheral blood, taken on day 0 of AZD1222 vaccination. These TCRs come from an adult in good health. The CDR3 runs from the conserved cysteine through the conserved F or W. Fields, in order: V gene, J gene, clone size, D gene, CDR3 protein, CDR3 DNA. A D gene is named only where the DNA matches it firmly. The size field is filled for only some rows; it gives once, few, many or a size class.

V gene: TRBV28
J gene: TRBJ1-3
clone size: NA
D gene: NA
CDR3 protein: CASSSPGGARPAYSGNTIYF
CDR3 DNA: TGTGCCAGCAGTTCCCCGGGGGGGGCCCGGCCAGCTTACTCTGGAAACACCATATATTTT

V gene: TRBV20-1
J gene: TRBJ2-6
clone size: once
D gene: TRBD1
CDR3 protein: CSASTGGTGANVLTF
CDR3 DNA: TGCAGTGCTAGTACAGGGGGCACTGGGGCCAACGTCCTGACTTTC

V gene: TRBV5-1
J gene: TRBJ2-7
clone size: once
D gene: NA
CDR3 protein: CASSLGGTTIPYEQYF
CDR3 DNA: TGCGCCAGCAGCTTGGGGGGGACCACCATTCCCTACGAGCAGTACTTC

V gene: TRBV28
J gene: TRBJ1-1
clone size: NA
D gene: TRBD1
CDR3 protein: CASQNGAGGSTEAFF
CDR3 DNA: TGTGCCAGCCAAAACGGGGCAGGGGGGAGCACTGAAGCTTTCTTT

V gene: TRBV7-2
J gene: TRBJ1-6
clone size: NA
D gene: NA
CDR3 protein: CASSPRQNSPLHF
CDR3 DNA: TGTGCCAGCAGCCCGAGACAAAATTCACCCCTCCACTTT

V gene: TRBV9
J gene: TRBJ1-2
clone size: NA
D gene: NA
CDR3 protein: CASSVGGTNYGYTF
CDR3 DNA: TGTGCCAGCAGCGTAGGAGGGACTAACTATGGCTACACCTTC

V gene: TRBV28
J gene: TRBJ1-5
clone size: once
D gene: NA
CDR3 protein: CASSLEEPNQPQHF
CDR3 DNA: TGTGCCAGCAGTTTGGAAGAACCCAATCAGCCCCAGCATTTT

V gene: TRBV5-1
J gene: TRBJ2-1
clone size: once
D gene: NA
CDR3 protein: CASSGDVNEQFF
CDR3 DNA: TGCGCCAGCAGCGGGGATGTCAATGAGCAGTTCTTC

V gene: TRBV6-5
J gene: TRBJ1-1
clone size: NA
D gene: NA
CDR3 protein: CASSYGRAYTEAFF
CDR3 DNA: TGTGCCAGCAGTTACGGGCGGGCTTACACTGAAGCTTTCTTT

V gene: TRBV19
J gene: TRBJ1-6
clone size: NA
D gene: NA
CDR3 protein: CASRNSQGYAVNSPLHF
CDR3 DNA: TGTGCCAGTAGAAACAGTCAAGGGTATGCGGTTAATTCACCCCTCCACTTT

V gene: TRBV7-2
J gene: TRBJ2-7
clone size: once
D gene: TRBD2
CDR3 protein: CASLPSGGAYGQYF
CDR3 DNA: TGTGCCAGCCTACCTAGCGGCGGGGCCTACGGGCAGTACTTC

V gene: TRBV28
J gene: TRBJ1-3
clone size: NA
D gene: NA
CDR3 protein: CASSGRRNTIYF
CDR3 DNA: TGTGCCAGCAGTGGCAGGAGAAACACCATATATTTT

V gene: TRBV2
J gene: TRBJ1-1
clone size: NA
D gene: NA
CDR3 protein: CASSRSHGRPEAFF
CDR3 DNA: TGTGCCAGCAGTCGGTCACATGGGAGGCCTGAAGCTTTCTTT

V gene: TRBV21-1
J gene: TRBJ1-3
clone size: few
D gene: NA
CDR3 protein: CASSKNREGEQGVAGNTIYF
CDR3 DNA: TGTGCCAGCAGCAAAAATCGGGAGGGGGAACAGGGGGTGGCTGGAAACACCATATATTTT

V gene: TRBV28
J gene: TRBJ2-7
clone size: NA
D gene: NA
CDR3 protein: CASSSPTLGARLYEQYF
CDR3 DNA: TGTGCCAGCAGTTCGCCGACGTTGGGCGCCCGGCTGTACGAGCAGTACTTC

V gene: TRBV25-1
J gene: TRBJ1-1
clone size: NA
D gene: NA
CDR3 protein: CASSGLLNTEAFF
CDR3 DNA: TGTGCCAGCAGTGGTCTGTTGAACACTGAAGCTTTCTTT

V gene: TRBV27
J gene: TRBJ1-6
clone size: once
D gene: NA
CDR3 protein: CASRVGRSPLHF
CDR3 DNA: TGTGCCAGCAGAGTTGGGCGTTCACCCCTCCACTTT

V gene: TRBV28
J gene: TRBJ1-1
clone size: NA
D gene: TRBD1
CDR3 protein: CASSLTGGNTEAFF
CDR3 DNA: TGTGCCAGCAGCCTGACAGGGGGCAATACTGAAGCTTTCTTT

V gene: TRBV7-2
J gene: TRBJ1-2
clone size: NA
D gene: TRBD1
CDR3 protein: CASSRGTGAGGYTF
CDR3 DNA: TGTGCCAGCAGCCGGGGAACAGGGGCCGGGGGCTACACCTTC

V gene: TRBV9
J gene: TRBJ2-3
clone size: NA
D gene: TRBD2
CDR3 protein: CASSVALSGRGADTQYF
CDR3 DNA: TGTGCCAGCAGCGTAGCTCTGAGCGGGAGGGGTGCAGATACGCAGTATTTT

V gene: TRBV2
J gene: TRBJ1-4
clone size: NA
D gene: TRBD1
CDR3 protein: CASSGNQGVPNEKLFF
CDR3 DNA: TGTGCCAGCAGTGGCAACCAGGGGGTGCCTAATGAAAAACTGTTTTTT

V gene: TRBV3-1/TRBV3-2
J gene: TRBJ2-1
clone size: NA
D gene: TRBD2
CDR3 protein: CASSQDTSGTYSSYNEQFF
CDR3 DNA: TGTGCCAGCAGCCAAGATACTAGCGGTACCTACAGCTCCTACAATGAGCAGTTCTTC

V gene: TRBV7-9
J gene: TRBJ2-3
clone size: NA
D gene: NA
CDR3 protein: CASSQGGAGTDTQYF
CDR3 DNA: TGTGCCAGCAGCCAGGGGGGCGCCGGCACAGATACGCAGTATTTT

V gene: TRBV10-3
J gene: TRBJ1-4
clone size: NA
D gene: NA
CDR3 protein: CAISESRGINEKLFF
CDR3 DNA: TGTGCCATCAGTGAGTCAAGGGGGATTAATGAAAAACTGTTTTTT

V gene: TRBV6-5
J gene: TRBJ2-7
clone size: NA
D gene: NA
CDR3 protein: CASSPRRTADYEQYF
CDR3 DNA: TGTGCCAGCAGTCCACGTCGGACAGCCGACTACGAGCAGTACTTC

V gene: TRBV3-1/TRBV3-2
J gene: TRBJ2-5
clone size: NA
D gene: NA
CDR3 protein: CASSPGVGGQETQYF
CDR3 DNA: TGTGCCAGCTCTCCCGGGGTAGGAGGGCAAGAGACCCAGTACTTC

V gene: TRBV4-1
J gene: TRBJ2-5
clone size: once
D gene: NA
CDR3 protein: CASSQGVSFDGTQYF
CDR3 DNA: TGCGCCAGCAGCCAAGGTGTTAGCTTTGACGGGACCCAGTACTTC

V gene: TRBV19
J gene: TRBJ1-1
clone size: NA
D gene: NA
CDR3 protein: CASSIDGRGEAFF
CDR3 DNA: TGTGCCAGTAGTATAGACGGCAGGGGAGAAGCTTTCTTT

V gene: TRBV28
J gene: TRBJ2-1
clone size: NA
D gene: TRBD2
CDR3 protein: CASSLRPGTSGRRQFF
CDR3 DNA: TGTGCCAGCAGTTTACGGCCCGGGACTAGCGGGAGGAGGCAGTTCTTC

V gene: TRBV6-2/TRBV6-3
J gene: TRBJ2-3
clone size: NA
D gene: TRBD1
CDR3 protein: CASSSHRDRGRWDTQYF
CDR3 DNA: TGTGCCAGCAGTTCCCACCGGGACAGGGGGCGTTGGGATACGCAGTATTTT

V gene: TRBV29-1
J gene: TRBJ2-5
clone size: NA
D gene: NA
CDR3 protein: CSVEETVGETQYF
CDR3 DNA: TGCAGCGTTGAAGAAACAGTCGGCGAGACCCAGTACTTC

V gene: TRBV30
J gene: TRBJ1-1
clone size: NA
D gene: NA
CDR3 protein: CAEGGPNTEAFF
CDR3 DNA: TGTGCCGAGGGGGGCCCGAACACTGAAGCTTTCTTT

V gene: TRBV28
J gene: TRBJ2-1
clone size: NA
D gene: NA
CDR3 protein: CASSLPLGEPGEQFF
CDR3 DNA: TGTGCCAGCAGTTTACCCCTCGGGGAGCCCGGTGAGCAGTTCTTC

V gene: TRBV6-1
J gene: TRBJ2-7
clone size: once
D gene: TRBD1
CDR3 protein: CASSEVVTGARVQYF
CDR3 DNA: TGTGCCAGCAGTGAAGTAGTGACAGGGGCACGAGTGCAGTACTTC

V gene: TRBV5-6
J gene: TRBJ1-1
clone size: NA
D gene: NA
CDR3 protein: CASISGMGSTEAFF
CDR3 DNA: TGTGCCAGCATCTCGGGGATGGGGTCCACTGAAGCTTTCTTT

V gene: TRBV6-1
J gene: TRBJ2-7
clone size: NA
D gene: NA
CDR3 protein: CASSIAGQTYEQYF
CDR3 DNA: TGTGCCAGCAGTATTGCAGGGCAAACCTACGAGCAGTACTTC

V gene: TRBV7-2
J gene: TRBJ1-1
clone size: NA
D gene: NA
CDR3 protein: CASSLGRGDTEAFF
CDR3 DNA: TGTGCCAGCAGCTTGGGTCGGGGGGACACTGAAGCTTTCTTT

V gene: TRBV4-3
J gene: TRBJ1-2
clone size: NA
D gene: NA
CDR3 protein: CASSQEGVGGYTF
CDR3 DNA: TGCGCCAGCAGCCAAGAAGGGGTAGGTGGCTACACCTTC